What follows are 21 T cell receptor beta chains derived from one specimen sequenced in a study of cytomegalovirus exposure and HLA in healthy donors. In the PCR, 60 Vbeta and 13 Jbeta primers were used. TCRdb keeps only in-frame clones here, not all; method: immunoSEQ multiplex PCR. The profile covers roughly 99,000 clones, with about four fifths appearing a single time and approximately 3.6% taken by the ten largest. The sample was PBMCs. These receptors all come from a woman aged 35 to 49 in good health and CMV-seronegative.

The V call is TRBV13, the J call TRBJ1-1; TRBD1 might be the D (5 bases). V lost 2 bases and J lost 5, with 12 bases in between. The CDR3 loop spans 14 amino acids. CDR1 is PRHDT and CDR2 is FYEKMQ in the germline V gene (reference sequence). The CDR3 DNA reads as TGTGCCAGCAGCTTATTTCAGGGAGGAACTGAAGCTTTCTTT. This translates into CASSLFQGGTEAFF. Full variable domain (outside the CDR3, taken from reference TRBV13 and TRBJ1-1): AAGVIQSPRHLIKEKRETATLKCYPIPRHDTVYWYQQGPGQDPQFLISFYEKMQSDKGSIPDRFSAQQFSDYHSELNMSSLELGDSALYFCASSLFQGGTEAFFGQGTRLTVV.

The chain combines TRBV7-6 with TRBJ2-7; D remains ambiguous. The CDR3 extends over 12 amino acids. The V and J ends lost 1 base and 6 bases respectively, with 7 bases between them. The germline gives CDR1 SGHVS, CDR2 FNYEAQ. CDR3: CASSLVRSEQYF. The CDR3, as DNA: TGTGCCAGCAGCTTAGTCAGGTCCGAGCAGTACTTC.

The chain joins TRBV7-2 to TRBJ1-2, with D possibly matching TRBD1 (6 bases). CDR1 is SGHTA and CDR2 is FQGNSA in the germline V gene. The length of the CDR3 is 14 residues. V dropped 0 bases and J dropped 3 bases, with 8 bases sitting between them. CDR3 protein: CASSLANRDYGYTF. CDR3 in DNA: TGTGCCAGCAGCTTAGCTAACAGGGACTATGGCTACACCTTC.

The J gene is TRBJ2-5, the V gene TRBV6-1; 8 nucleotides agree with TRBD2. This CDR3 region has 14 residues. Germline loops: CDR1 MNHNS, CDR2 SASEGT. The V and J ends lost 7 bases and 1 base, in that order; junction bases with no gene match: 5. CDR3 loop: CASTTGTSQETQYF. CDR3 nucleotide sequence: TGTGCCAGCACCACCGGGACTAGCCAAGAGACCCAGTACTTC.

This chain links TRBV2 with TRBJ1-2; unclear D gene. Trimming took off 2 bases at V and 0 bases at J, with 7 bases between the two ends. Looked up from germline, CDR1 is SNHLY and CDR2 is FYNNEI. The CDR3 is 14 residues long. Here the CDR3 DNA reads TGTGCCAGCAGTGAATTGAGAGCTAACTATGGCTACACCTTC. Protein: CASSELRANYGYTF.

This chain uses TRBV28 with TRBJ1-5; D call uncertain. The germline V gene encodes CDR1 MDHEN and CDR2 SYDVKM. The CDR3 is 13 amino acids. Trimming removed 3 bases at V and 8 bases at J, with 11 bases between. The CDR3 DNA is TGTGCCAGCAGTTTGCGCTCAACAGAGCCCCAGCATTTT. The encoded protein is CASSLRSTEPQHF.

The chain joins TRBV2 to TRBJ1-2, with D possibly TRBD1 on 6 matching bases. Looked up from germline, CDR1 is SNHLY and CDR2 is FYNNEI. CDR3 length equals 16 residues. With 4 bases removed from V and 2 bases from J, the gap between germline ends came to 17 bases. The CDR3 DNA reads TGTGCCAGCAGTGCCCGTTCTCGGACAGCGAACTATGGCTACACCTTC. Protein: CASSARSRTANYGYTF.

The chain recombines TRBV5-6 with TRBJ1-2, with D maybe TRBD1 (5 bases). The V gene lost 0 bases and the J gene lost 2 bases, with 8 bases spanning the gap. The length of the CDR3 is 14 residues. The germline V gene encodes CDR1 SGHDT and CDR2 YYEEEE. CDR3 sequence (DNA): TGTGCCAGCAGCTTGGGACAGCTGAACTATGGCTACACCTTC. Amino acids: CASSLGQLNYGYTF. Supplemented by reference TRBV5-6 and TRBJ1-2, the full variable domain reads DAGVTQSPTHLIKTRGQQVTLRCSPKSGHDTVSWYQQALGQGPQFIFQYYEEEERQRGNFPDRFSGHQFPNYSSELNVNALLLGDSALYLCASSLGQLNYGYTFGSGTRLTVV.

This clone was observed a handful of times. The chain uses TRBV5-8 and TRBJ1-1; possible D gene TRBD1, 5 bases. Germline CDR1 reads SGHTS; CDR2 reads YDEGEE. Trimming took 5 bases from V and 2 from J, leaving 16 bases between them. This CDR3 contains 15 residues. In DNA, the CDR3 is TGTGCCAGCAGGTTTCCAGACAGACCAAACACTGAAGCTTTCTTT. It is translated as CASRFPDRPNTEAFF.

In its sample, this clone was seen once. The chain employs TRBV9 and TRBJ1-2; the match to TRBD1 covers 7 bases. The ends lost 4 bases at V and 7 bases at J; junction bases unmatched: 7. The CDR3 extends over 13 amino acids. The germline V gene encodes CDR1 SGDLS and CDR2 YYNGEE. The CDR3 nucleotides are TGTGCCAGCAGCTCCAGACAGGGTCTTGGCTACACCTTC. Amino acids: CASSSRQGLGYTF.

This clone was found a few times. The sample holds other DNA sequences that translate to the same CDR3. The chain links TRBV5-6 to TRBJ1-1; 7 positions agree with TRBD1. The CDR3 has 15 amino acids. The germline V gene encodes CDR1 SGHDT and CDR2 YYEEEE. V lost 2 bases and J lost 2; bases outside the gene matches: 6. The CDR3 sequence is CASSLPQGVNTEAFF. The CDR3 DNA is TGTGCCAGCAGCTTACCCCAGGGGGTAAACACTGAAGCTTTCTTT.

The CDR3 sequence: CASNPRGAYEQYF. DNA of the CDR3: TGTGCCAGCAACCCCCGGGGGGCCTACGAGCAGTACTTC. V usage is TRBV7-9 and J usage is TRBJ2-7, with 7 bases lining up with TRBD2. The CDR3 consists of 13 residues. J lost 2 bases, V lost 7 bases, and 5 bases had no gene match. CDR1 is SEHNR, CDR2 FQNEAQ, per germline (reference sequence).

J is TRBJ2-7 and V is TRBV19; TRBD2 matches 10 bases. The length of the CDR3 is 17 residues. Per germline, CDR1 LNHDA and CDR2 SQIVND (reference sequence). Losses at the gene ends were 3 bases for V and 1 base for J; bases not matched to a gene: 9. This chain's CDR3 is CASSIASGGVPSYEQYF. For the CDR3, the DNA is TGTGCCAGTAGTATCGCGAGCGGGGGGGTCCCGTCCTACGAGCAGTACTTC.

This clone was recorded only once. The rearrangement uses TRBV5-4 and TRBJ1-1, with D hard to call. CDR1 is SGHNT, CDR2 YYREEE, per germline (reference sequence). This CDR3 is 11 amino acids long. V was cut by 2 bases and J by 7 bases, with 6 bases left in between. In DNA, the CDR3 is TGTGCCAGCAGCTTCAGGTATGAAGCTTTCTTT. Its translation: CASSFRYEAFF.

The chain employs TRBV25-1 and TRBJ2-7; tentatively, D is TRBD2 (6 bases). There are 16 residues in the CDR3. Trimming removed 7 bases at V and 4 bases at J, with 23 bases between. CDR1 and CDR2 from the germline V gene are MGHDK and SYGVNS. The CDR3 DNA follows: TGTGCCAGCATCCCTCAAAGGGGACGGGGGTTGTACGAGCAGTACTTC. This encodes CASIPQRGRGLYEQYF.

The J gene is TRBJ1-1, the V gene TRBV27; TRBD1 matches 10 bases. The CDR3 contains 15 residues. Per the germline V gene, CDR1 is MNHEY and CDR2 is SMNVEV (reference sequence). The trim removed 2 bases at V and 3 bases at J, leaving 3 bases unmatched. The CDR3 here is CASSLTGTGDTEAFF. CDR3 nucleotides: TGTGCCAGCAGTTTAACGGGGACAGGGGACACTGAAGCTTTCTTT.

This chain links TRBV5-8 with TRBJ2-2, with a possible D match to TRBD2 (7 bases). CDR1 and CDR2 (germline): SGHTS, YDEGEE. V was trimmed by 2 bases and J by 3 bases, leaving 14 bases between them. CDR3 length: 16 amino acids. The CDR3 reads CASSFLGGRDTGELFF. CDR3 coding DNA: TGTGCCAGCAGCTTCTTGGGGGGGCGTGACACCGGGGAGCTGTTTTTT.

Note on this clone: A junction boundary mismatches the germline segment, possibly from a read error. This rearrangement joins TRBV7-7 to TRBJ2-1; possibly TRBD1 for D (6 bases). The CDR3 is 16 amino acids. Germline CDR1 and CDR2: SSHAT and FNYEAQ (reference sequence). CDR3 residues: CASSHGQGLDINEQFF. CDR3 in DNA: TGTGCTAGCAGCCATGGCCAGGGGCTCGATATTAATGAGCAGTTCTTC. The whole variable domain, filled in from reference TRBV7-7 and TRBJ2-1, reads GAGVSQSPRYKVTKRGQDVTLRCDPISSHATLYWYQQALGQGPEFLTYFNYEAQPDKSGLPSDRFSAERPEGSISTLTIQRTEQRDSAMYRCASSHGQGLDINEQFFGPGTRLTVL.

The chain couples TRBV7-9 to TRBJ1-2; D unresolved. Germline CDR1 reads SEHNR; CDR2 reads FQNEAQ (reference sequence). The CDR3 is 14 amino acids. V lost 3 bases and J lost 7, with 15 bases in between. The CDR3 sequence is CASSFSSLEGGYTF. The DNA for the CDR3 is TGTGCCAGCAGCTTCAGTTCCCTGGAGGGTGGCTACACCTTC.

The chain employs TRBV4-1 and TRBJ1-1, with D maybe TRBD1 (5 bases). The germline gives CDR1 MGHRA, CDR2 YSYEKL. This CDR3 has 15 amino acids. V lost 1 base and J lost 4, with 13 bases in between. The CDR3 sequence is CASSQVAGFGTEAFF. The CDR3 region has the DNA TGCGCCAGCAGCCAAGTGGCAGGGTTCGGCACTGAAGCTTTCTTT.

This chain connects TRBV7-2 to TRBJ2-5; D uncertain. CDR1 SGHTA and CDR2 FQGNSA come from the germline V gene. CDR3 size: 14 residues. With 5 bases removed from V and 5 bases from J, the gap between germline ends came to 15 bases. This CDR3 is CASSPSEARETQYF. The CDR3 DNA is TGTGCCAGCAGCCCGAGCGAGGCGAGGGAGACCCAGTACTTC.